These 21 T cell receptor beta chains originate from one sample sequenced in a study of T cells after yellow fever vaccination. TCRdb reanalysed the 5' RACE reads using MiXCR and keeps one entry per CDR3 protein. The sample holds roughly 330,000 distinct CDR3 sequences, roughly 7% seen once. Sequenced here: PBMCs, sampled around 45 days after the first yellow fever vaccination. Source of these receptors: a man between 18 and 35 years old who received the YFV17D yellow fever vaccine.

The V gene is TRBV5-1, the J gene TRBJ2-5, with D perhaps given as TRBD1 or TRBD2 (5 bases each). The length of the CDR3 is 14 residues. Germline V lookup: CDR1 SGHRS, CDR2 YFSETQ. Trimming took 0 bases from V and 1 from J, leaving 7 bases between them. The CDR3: CASSLVGTQETQYF. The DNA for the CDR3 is TGCGCCAGCAGCTTGGTTGGGACCCAAGAGACCCAGTACTTC.

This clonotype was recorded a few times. The CDR3 sequence is CASSLVWVQGVSEQFF. The CDR3 DNA follows: TGTGCCAGCAGCTTAGTCTGGGTTCAGGGCGTGAGTGAGCAGTTCTTC. This chain connects TRBV7-2 to TRBJ2-1; possible D gene TRBD1, 5 bases. The ends were cut back, 1 base at V and 9 bases at J, with 19 bases in the middle. This CDR3 has 16 residues. Germline V CDR1 and CDR2: SGHTA, FQGNSA.

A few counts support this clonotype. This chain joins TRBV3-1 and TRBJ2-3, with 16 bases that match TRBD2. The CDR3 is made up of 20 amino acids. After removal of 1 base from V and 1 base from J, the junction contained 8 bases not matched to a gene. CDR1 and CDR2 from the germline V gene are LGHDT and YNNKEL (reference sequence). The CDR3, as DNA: TGTGCCAGCAGCCAAGCCGGGGGACTAGCGGGGGGGTACCGCACAGATACGCAGTATTTT. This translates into CASSQAGGLAGGYRTDTQYF.

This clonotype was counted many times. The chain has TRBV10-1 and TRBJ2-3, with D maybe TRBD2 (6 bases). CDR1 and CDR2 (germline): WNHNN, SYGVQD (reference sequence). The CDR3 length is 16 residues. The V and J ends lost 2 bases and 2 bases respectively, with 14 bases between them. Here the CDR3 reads CASSETAGTDTDTQYF. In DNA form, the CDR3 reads TGCGCCAGCAGTGAGACGGCCGGGACTGACACAGATACGCAGTATTTT.

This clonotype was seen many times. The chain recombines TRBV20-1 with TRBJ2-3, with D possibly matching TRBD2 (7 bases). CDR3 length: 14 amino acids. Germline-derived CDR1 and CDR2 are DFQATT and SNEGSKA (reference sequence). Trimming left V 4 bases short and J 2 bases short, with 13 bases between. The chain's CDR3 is CSATRGGFTDTQYF. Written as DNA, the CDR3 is TGCAGTGCTACGAGGGGGGGTTTCACAGATACGCAGTATTTT.

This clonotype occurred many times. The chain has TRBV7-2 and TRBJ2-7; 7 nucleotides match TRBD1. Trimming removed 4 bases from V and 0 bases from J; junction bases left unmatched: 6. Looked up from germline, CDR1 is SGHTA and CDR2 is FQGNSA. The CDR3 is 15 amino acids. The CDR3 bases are TGTGCCAGCAGCTCCGACAGGGATCACTCCTACGAGCAGTACGTC. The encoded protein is CASSSDRDHSYEQYV.

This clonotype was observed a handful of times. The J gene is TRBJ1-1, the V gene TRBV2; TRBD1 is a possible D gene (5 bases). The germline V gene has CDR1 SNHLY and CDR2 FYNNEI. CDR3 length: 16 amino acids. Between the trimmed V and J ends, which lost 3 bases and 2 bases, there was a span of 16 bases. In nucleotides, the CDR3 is TGTGCCAGCAGTGAGCGAGGGCAGGGAAGAAACACTGAAGCTTTCTTT. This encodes CASSERGQGRNTEAFF.

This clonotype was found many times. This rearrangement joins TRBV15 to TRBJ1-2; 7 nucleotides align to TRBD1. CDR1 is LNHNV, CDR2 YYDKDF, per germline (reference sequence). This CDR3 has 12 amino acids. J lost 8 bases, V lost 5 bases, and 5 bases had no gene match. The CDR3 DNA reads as TGTGCCACCAGCGTACAGGGGCGCGGCTACACCTTC. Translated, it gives CATSVQGRGYTF.

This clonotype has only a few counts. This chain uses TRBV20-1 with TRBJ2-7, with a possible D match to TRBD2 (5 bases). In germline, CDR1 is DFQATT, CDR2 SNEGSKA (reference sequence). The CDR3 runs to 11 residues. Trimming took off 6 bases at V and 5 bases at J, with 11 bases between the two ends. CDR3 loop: CSAPRGHEQYF. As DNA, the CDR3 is TGCAGTGCCCCCCGCGGGCACGAGCAGTACTTC.

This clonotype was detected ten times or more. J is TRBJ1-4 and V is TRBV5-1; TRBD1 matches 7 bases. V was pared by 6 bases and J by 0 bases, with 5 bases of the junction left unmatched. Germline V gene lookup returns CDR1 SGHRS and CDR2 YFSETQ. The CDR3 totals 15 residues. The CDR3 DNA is TGCGCCAGCAAAACCACAGGGGCAACTAATGAAAAACTGTTTTTT. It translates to CASKTTGATNEKLFF.

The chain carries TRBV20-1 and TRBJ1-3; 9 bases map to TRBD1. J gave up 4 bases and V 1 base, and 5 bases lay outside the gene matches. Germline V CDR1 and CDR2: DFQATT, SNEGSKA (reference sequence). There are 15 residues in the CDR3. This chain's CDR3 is CSARVAGTGGNTIYF. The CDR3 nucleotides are TGCAGTGCTAGAGTCGCCGGGACAGGGGGAAACACCATATATTTT.

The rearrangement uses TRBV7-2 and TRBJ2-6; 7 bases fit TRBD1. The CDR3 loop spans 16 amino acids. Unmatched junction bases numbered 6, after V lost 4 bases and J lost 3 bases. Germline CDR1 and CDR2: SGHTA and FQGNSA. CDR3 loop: CASSYTGEFGANVLTF. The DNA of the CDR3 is TGTGCCAGCAGCTATACAGGGGAATTTGGGGCCAACGTCCTGACTTTC.

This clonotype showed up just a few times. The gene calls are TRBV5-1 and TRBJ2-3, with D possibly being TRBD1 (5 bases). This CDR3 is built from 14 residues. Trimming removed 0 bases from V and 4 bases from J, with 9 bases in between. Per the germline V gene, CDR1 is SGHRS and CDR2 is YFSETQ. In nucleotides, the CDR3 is TGCGCCAGCAGCTTGGCGCAGGGTGCAGATACGCAGTATTTT. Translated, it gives CASSLAQGADTQYF.

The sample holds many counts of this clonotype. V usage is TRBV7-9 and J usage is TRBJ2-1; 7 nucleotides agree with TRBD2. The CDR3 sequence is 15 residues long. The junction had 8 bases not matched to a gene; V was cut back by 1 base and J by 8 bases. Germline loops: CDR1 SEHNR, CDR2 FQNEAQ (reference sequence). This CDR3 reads CASSLGKAGSDEQFF. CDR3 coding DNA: TGTGCCAGCAGCTTAGGGAAAGCGGGATCGGATGAGCAGTTCTTC.

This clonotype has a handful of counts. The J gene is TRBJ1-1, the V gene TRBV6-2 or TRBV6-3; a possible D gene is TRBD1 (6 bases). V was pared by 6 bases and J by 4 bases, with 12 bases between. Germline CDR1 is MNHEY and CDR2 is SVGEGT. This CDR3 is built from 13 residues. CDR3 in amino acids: CASRPRQVTEAFF. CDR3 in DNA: TGTGCCAGCAGGCCCCGACAGGTCACTGAAGCTTTCTTT.

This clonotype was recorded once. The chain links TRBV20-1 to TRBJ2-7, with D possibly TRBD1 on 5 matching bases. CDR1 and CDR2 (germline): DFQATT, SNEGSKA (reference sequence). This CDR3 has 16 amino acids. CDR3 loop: CCARVGGHFLSYEQYV. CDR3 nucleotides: TGCTGTGCTAGAGTTGGCGGACATTTTCTTTCCTACGAGCAGTACGTC.

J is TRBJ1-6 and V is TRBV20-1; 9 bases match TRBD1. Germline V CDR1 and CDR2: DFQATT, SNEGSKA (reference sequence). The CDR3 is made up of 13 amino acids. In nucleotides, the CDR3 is TGCAGCGCCAACAGGGGGCCTAATTCACCCCTCCACTTT. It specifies CSANRGPNSPLHF.

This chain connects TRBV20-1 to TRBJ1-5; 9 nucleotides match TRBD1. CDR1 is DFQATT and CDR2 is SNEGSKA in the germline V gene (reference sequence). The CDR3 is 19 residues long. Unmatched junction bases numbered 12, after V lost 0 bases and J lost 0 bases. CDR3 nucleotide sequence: TGCAGTGCTAGAGATAAGGGACAGGGTGGGGTATATAGCAATCAGCCCCAGCATTTT. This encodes CSARDKGQGGVYSNQPQHF.

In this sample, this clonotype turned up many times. The CDR3 bases are TGTGCCAGCAGCCCCCTCGGGGGGGACACTGAAGCTTTCTTT. As protein: CASSPLGGDTEAFF. The chain employs TRBV18 and TRBJ1-1; D might be TRBD1 (5 bases). Germline V gives CDR1 KGHSH, CDR2 LQKENI. V was clipped by 8 bases and J by 3 bases, with 16 bases between them. The CDR3 length is 14 residues.

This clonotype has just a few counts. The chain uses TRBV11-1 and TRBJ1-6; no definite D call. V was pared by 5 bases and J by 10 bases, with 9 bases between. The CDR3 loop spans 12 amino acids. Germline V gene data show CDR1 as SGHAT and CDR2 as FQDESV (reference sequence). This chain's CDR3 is CASSRLGSPLHF. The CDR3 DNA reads TGTGCCAGCAGCCGACTAGGGTCACCCCTCCACTTT.

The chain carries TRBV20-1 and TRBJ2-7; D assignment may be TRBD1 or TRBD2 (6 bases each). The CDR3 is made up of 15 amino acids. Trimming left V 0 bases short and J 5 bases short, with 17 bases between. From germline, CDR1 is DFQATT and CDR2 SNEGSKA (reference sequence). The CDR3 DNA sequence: TGCAGTGCTAGAGATTCAGGGGCTGGAGGGGACGAGCAGTACGTC. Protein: CSARDSGAGGDEQYV.